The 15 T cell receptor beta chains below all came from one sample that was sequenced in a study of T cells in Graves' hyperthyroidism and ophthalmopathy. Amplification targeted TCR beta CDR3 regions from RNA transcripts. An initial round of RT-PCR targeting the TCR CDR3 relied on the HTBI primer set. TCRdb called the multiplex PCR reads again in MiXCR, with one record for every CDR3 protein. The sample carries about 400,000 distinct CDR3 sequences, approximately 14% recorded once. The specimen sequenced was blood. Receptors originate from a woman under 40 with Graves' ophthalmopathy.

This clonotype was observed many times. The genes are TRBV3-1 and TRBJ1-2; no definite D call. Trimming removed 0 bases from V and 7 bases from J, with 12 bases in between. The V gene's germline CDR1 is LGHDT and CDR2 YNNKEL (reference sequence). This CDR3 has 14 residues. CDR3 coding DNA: TGTGCCAGCAGCCAAGAGTCCTACCGCGGTGGCTACACCTTC. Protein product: CASSQESYRGGYTF.

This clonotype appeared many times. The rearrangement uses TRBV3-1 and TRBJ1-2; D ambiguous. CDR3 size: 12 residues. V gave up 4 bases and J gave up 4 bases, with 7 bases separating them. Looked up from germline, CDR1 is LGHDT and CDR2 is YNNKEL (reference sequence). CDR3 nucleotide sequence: TGTGCCAGCAGCCTAGACCTCTATGGCTACACCTTC. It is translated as CASSLDLYGYTF.

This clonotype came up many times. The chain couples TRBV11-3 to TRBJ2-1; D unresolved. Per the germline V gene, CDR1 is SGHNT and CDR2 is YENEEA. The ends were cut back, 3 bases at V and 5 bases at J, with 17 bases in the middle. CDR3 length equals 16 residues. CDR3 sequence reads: CASSLVLRQINNEQFF. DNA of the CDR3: TGTGCCAGCAGCTTGGTCCTAAGGCAGATCAACAATGAGCAGTTCTTC.

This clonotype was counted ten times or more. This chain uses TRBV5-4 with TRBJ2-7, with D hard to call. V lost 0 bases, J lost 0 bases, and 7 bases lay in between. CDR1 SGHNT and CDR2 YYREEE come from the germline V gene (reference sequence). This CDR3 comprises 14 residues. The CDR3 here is CASSLEGASYEQYF. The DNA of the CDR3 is TGTGCCAGCAGCTTGGAGGGTGCCTCCTACGAGCAGTACTTC.

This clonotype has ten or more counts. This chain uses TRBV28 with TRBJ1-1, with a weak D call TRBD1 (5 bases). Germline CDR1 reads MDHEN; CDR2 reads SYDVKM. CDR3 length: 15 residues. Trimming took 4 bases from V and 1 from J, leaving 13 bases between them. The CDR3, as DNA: TGTGCCAGCAGTTCAGGGACTATACCGAACACTGAAGCTTTCTTT. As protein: CASSSGTIPNTEAFF. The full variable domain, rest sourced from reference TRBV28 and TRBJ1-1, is DVKVTQSSRYLVKRTGEKVFLECVQDMDHENMFWYRQDPGLGLRLIYFSYDVKMKEKGDIPEGYSVSREKKERFSLILESASTNQTSMYLCASSSGTIPNTEAFFGQGTRLTVV.

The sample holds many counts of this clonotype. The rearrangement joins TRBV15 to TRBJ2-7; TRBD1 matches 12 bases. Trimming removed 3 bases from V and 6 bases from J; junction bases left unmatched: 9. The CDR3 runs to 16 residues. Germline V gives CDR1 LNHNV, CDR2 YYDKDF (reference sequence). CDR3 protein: CATSRLGGDRGLEQYF. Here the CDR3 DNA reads TGTGCCACCAGCAGGCTAGGAGGGGACAGGGGGCTCGAGCAGTACTTC. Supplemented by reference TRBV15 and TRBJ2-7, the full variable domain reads DAMVIQNPRYQVTQFGKPVTLSCSQTLNHNVMYWYQQKSSQAPKLLFHYYDKDFNNEADTPDNFQSRRPNTSFCFLDIRSPGLGDTAMYLCATSRLGGDRGLEQYFGPGTRLTVT.

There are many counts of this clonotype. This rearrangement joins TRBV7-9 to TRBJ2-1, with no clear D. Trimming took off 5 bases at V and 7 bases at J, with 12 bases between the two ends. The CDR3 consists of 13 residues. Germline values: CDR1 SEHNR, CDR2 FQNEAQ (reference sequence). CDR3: CASSIYTRNEQFF. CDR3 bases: TGTGCCAGCAGCATATACACCCGAAATGAGCAGTTCTTC.

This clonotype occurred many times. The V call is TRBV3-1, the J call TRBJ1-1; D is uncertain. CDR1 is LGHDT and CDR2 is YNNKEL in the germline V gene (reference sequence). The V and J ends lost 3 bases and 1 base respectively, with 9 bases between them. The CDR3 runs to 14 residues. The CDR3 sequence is CASSQGEWNTEAFF. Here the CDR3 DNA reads TGTGCCAGCAGCCAGGGTGAGTGGAACACTGAAGCTTTCTTT.

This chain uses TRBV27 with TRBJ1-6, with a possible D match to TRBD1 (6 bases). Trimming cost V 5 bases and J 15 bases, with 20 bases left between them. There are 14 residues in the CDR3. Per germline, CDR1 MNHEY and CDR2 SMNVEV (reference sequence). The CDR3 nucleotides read TGTGCCAGCAGTACGGGACACCGGACTTCAGACCTCCACTTT. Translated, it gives CASSTGHRTSDLHF.

In DNA form, the CDR3 reads TGTGCCAGCAGTTTTCCGGGACAGGGGAACACAGATACGCAGTATTTT. Amino acids: CASSFPGQGNTDTQYF. The J gene is TRBJ2-3, the V gene TRBV6-5, with 10 bases identical to TRBD1. Germline V gene data show CDR1 as MNHEY and CDR2 as SVGAGI. Trimming cost V 4 bases and J 2 bases; bases outside gene matches: 6. The CDR3 totals 16 residues.

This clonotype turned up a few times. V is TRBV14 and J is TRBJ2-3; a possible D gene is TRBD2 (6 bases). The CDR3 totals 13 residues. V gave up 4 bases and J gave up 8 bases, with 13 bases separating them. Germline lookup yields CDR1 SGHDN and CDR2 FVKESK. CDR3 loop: CASSLLIGGTQYF. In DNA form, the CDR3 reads TGTGCCAGCAGCCTGCTAATCGGGGGTACGCAGTATTTT.

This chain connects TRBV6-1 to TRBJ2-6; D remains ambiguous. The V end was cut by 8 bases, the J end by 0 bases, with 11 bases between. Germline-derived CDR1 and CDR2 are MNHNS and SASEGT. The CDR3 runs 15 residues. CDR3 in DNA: TGTGCCAGCCGCCCGGTGTTCTCTGGGGCCAACGTCCTGACTTTC. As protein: CASRPVFSGANVLTF.

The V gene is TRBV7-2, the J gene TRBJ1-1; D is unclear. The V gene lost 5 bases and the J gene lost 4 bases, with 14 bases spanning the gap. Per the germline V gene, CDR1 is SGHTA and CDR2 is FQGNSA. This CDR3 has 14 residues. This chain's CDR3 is CASSPGIRGTEAFF. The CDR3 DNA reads TGTGCCAGCAGCCCCGGGATCCGAGGCACTGAAGCTTTCTTT.

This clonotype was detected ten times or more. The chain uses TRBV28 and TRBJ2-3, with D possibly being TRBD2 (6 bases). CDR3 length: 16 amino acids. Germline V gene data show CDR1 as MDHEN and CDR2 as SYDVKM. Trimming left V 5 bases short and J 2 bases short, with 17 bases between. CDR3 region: CASSTLPGLLTDTQYF. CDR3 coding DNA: TGTGCCAGCAGTACACTACCGGGACTCCTCACAGATACGCAGTATTTT.

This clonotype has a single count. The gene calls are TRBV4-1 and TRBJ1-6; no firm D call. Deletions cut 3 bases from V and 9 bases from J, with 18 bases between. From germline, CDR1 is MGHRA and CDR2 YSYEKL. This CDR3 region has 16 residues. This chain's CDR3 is CASSHSNSGPISPLHF. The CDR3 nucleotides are TGCGCCAGCAGCCATTCAAACTCTGGTCCCATTTCACCCCTCCACTTT.